One sample yielded the 12 T cell receptor beta chains listed below, sequenced in a study of control samples from healthy donors and cancer patients. Here immunoSEQ multiplex PCR was the method, and the copy in TCRdb shows in-frame clones only, minus some. The sample records roughly 130,000 clones, approximately 90% being singletons. Sequenced input: blood. Source of these receptors: a man aged 18 to 29 in good health.

The chain recombines TRBV19 with TRBJ1-6; 7 nucleotides line up with TRBD1. V shed 5 bases, J shed 10 bases, and the junction held 14 bases outside the gene matches. This CDR3 has 16 residues. Germline values: CDR1 LNHDA, CDR2 SQIVND (reference sequence). The CDR3 coding sequence is TGTGCCAGTAGTCCGAGACAGGGCCCTGGTGGGTCACCCCTCCACTTT. Its translation is CASSPRQGPGGSPLHF.

This sequence joins TRBV2 and TRBJ1-4; unclear D gene. V gave up 4 bases and J gave up 4 bases, with 10 bases separating them. The CDR3 loop spans 14 amino acids. Germline-derived CDR1 and CDR2 are SNHLY and FYNNEI. The CDR3 DNA reads as TGTGCCAGCAGTGTTTGGCGGATTAATGAAAAACTGTTTTTT. Residues: CASSVWRINEKLFF.

The chain has TRBV27 and TRBJ1-1; D unresolved. Germline loops: CDR1 MNHEY, CDR2 SMNVEV (reference sequence). V lost 2 bases, J lost 4 bases, and 11 bases lay in between. This CDR3 is 14 amino acids long. For the CDR3, the DNA is TGTGCCAGCAGTTTACTAGTTGTGGGCACTGAAGCTTTCTTT. This encodes CASSLLVVGTEAFF.

In this sample, this clone turned up once. The chain couples TRBV10-3 to TRBJ1-1; TRBD1 is a possible D gene (5 bases). This CDR3 is 12 amino acids long. Trimming removed 6 bases from V and 5 bases from J, with 10 bases in between. Germline CDR1 reads ENHRY; CDR2 reads SYGVKD. CDR3 bases: TGTGCCATCAGCACAGGCGGAACTGAAGCTTTCTTT. It translates to CAISTGGTEAFF.

This chain uses TRBV7-9 with TRBJ1-1; 9 nucleotides line up with TRBD1. Trimming removed 2 bases from V and 6 bases from J; junction bases left unmatched: 7. The CDR3 covers 15 residues. In germline, CDR1 is SEHNR, CDR2 FQNEAQ (reference sequence). CDR3: CASSLLEGQGAEAFF. CDR3 DNA sequence: TGTGCCAGCAGCTTATTAGAGGGACAGGGCGCTGAAGCTTTCTTT.

For the CDR3, the DNA is TGTGCCAGCAGTGTAAAATCGGGGGGATACACTGAAGCTTTCTTT. Translating it yields CASSVKSGGYTEAFF. The chain combines TRBV6-4 with TRBJ1-1; D may be TRBD1 (5 bases). The CDR3 has 15 amino acids. V shed 4 bases and J shed 3 bases, with 15 bases lying between them. CDR1 and CDR2 from the germline V gene are MRHNA and SNTAGT.

The DNA of the CDR3 is TGTGCCAGCAGCCAAAGAGGGGGCGCCGGGGGTGAGCAGTTCTTC. It specifies CASSQRGGAGGEQFF. V is TRBV4-2 and J is TRBJ2-1, with D maybe TRBD1 (7 bases). The CDR3 is 15 residues long. V gave up 2 bases and J gave up 9 bases, with 17 bases separating them. Germline values: CDR1 LGHNA, CDR2 YNFKEQ.

The V and J genes are TRBV7-9 and TRBJ2-7; the match to TRBD2 covers 7 bases. This CDR3 spans 16 amino acids. Looked up from germline, CDR1 is SEHNR and CDR2 is FQNEAQ (reference sequence). The V and J ends lost 4 bases and 2 bases, in that order; junction bases with no gene match: 11. CDR3 sequence reads: CASSSPGGIYTYEQYF. CDR3 DNA sequence: TGTGCCAGCAGCTCCCCCGGGGGGATCTATACCTACGAGCAGTACTTC.

The CDR3 spells CASSVEGSIYEQFF. DNA for the CDR3: TGTGCCAGCAGCGTAGAGGGTAGCATCTATGAGCAGTTCTTC. This sequence joins TRBV9 and TRBJ2-1; the D is unclear. This CDR3 comprises 14 residues. V lost 0 bases and J lost 8, with 12 bases in between. The germline V gene encodes CDR1 SGDLS and CDR2 YYNGEE.

The chain carries TRBV5-1 and TRBJ2-7; unclear D gene. The V gene lost 0 bases and the J gene lost 2 bases, with 9 bases spanning the gap. This CDR3 has 14 residues. The germline V gene has CDR1 SGHRS and CDR2 YFSETQ. The DNA of the CDR3 is TGCGCCAGCAGCTTGGGGCCCCCCACCTACGAGCAGTACTTC. As protein: CASSLGPPTYEQYF.

This chain joins TRBV19 and TRBJ1-5; 10 positions agree with TRBD1. The junction had 6 bases not matched to a gene; V was cut back by 7 bases and J by 6 bases. Germline V gene sequence: CDR1 LNHDA, CDR2 SQIVND (reference sequence). The CDR3 consists of 14 residues. The CDR3 region has the DNA TGTGCCAGTACCGGACAGGGGGAAACTCAGCCCCAGCATTTT. Residues: CASTGQGETQPQHF.

V usage is TRBV7-9 and J usage is TRBJ1-3; TRBD1 might be the D (5 bases). Germline V lookup: CDR1 SEHNR, CDR2 FQNEAQ (reference sequence). This CDR3 spans 15 amino acids. Trimming left V 5 bases short and J 2 bases short, with 13 bases between. CDR3 sequence reads: CASSVWGSPGNTIYF. The CDR3 nucleotides read TGTGCCAGCAGCGTATGGGGGTCTCCTGGAAACACCATATATTTT.